Given below is one T cell receptor beta chain in context. The data derive from a study of memory CD4+ T cells and cytomegalovirus serostatus. The sort gate was single viable CD3+CD4+CD8-CD45RO+ cells for memory CD4+ T cells. Repertoires were generated with immunoSEQ multiplex PCR, while TCRdb's copy carries only in-frame clones and drops some. Found here are tens of thousands of clones, 77% of them singletons; the top ten hold 0.88%. V lost 3 bases, J lost 7 bases, and 13 bases stayed unmatched. This CDR3 is built from 17 residues. CDR1 and CDR2 (germline): KGHSH, LQKENI. Sequenced material: memory CD4+ T cells from blood. The receptor was isolated from an adult in good health and CMV-seronegative. The gene calls are TRBV18 and TRBJ2-1; 9 nucleotides align to TRBD1. The CDR3: CASSPSGGQGVKNEQFF. The CDR3 region has the DNA TGTGCCAGCTCACCTTCCGGGGGACAGGGTGTTAAAAATGAGCAGTTCTTC.